This T cell receptor beta chain was observed in a study of T cell responses to AZD1222 COVID-19 vaccine. Overall study results and limits: Researchers report vaccine-associated CD4 TCRs spanning spike, with dominance at 160-218 and 743-854.

For this clone: Antigen specificity is unknown.

Germline CDR1 LNHNV, CDR2 YYDKDF (reference sequence). This CDR3 contains 15 residues. Trimming stripped 5 bases from V and 3 bases from J, with 14 bases between. Here immunoSEQ multiplex PCR was the method, and the copy in TCRdb shows in-frame clones only, minus some. The table has roughly 20,000 clones, around 82% seen once. V is TRBV15 and J is TRBJ1-5; possible D gene TRBD1, 6 bases. Sequenced material: peripheral blood, taken 28 days after the second AZD1222 dose. This clonotype originated in an adult who received the AZD1222 COVID-19 vaccine. CDR3: CATSGGYRPNQPQHF. In DNA, the CDR3 is TGTGCCACCAGCGGGGGCTACAGACCCAATCAGCCCCAGCATTTT.